The 27 T cell receptor beta chains listed next were all sequenced from one sample in a study of cytomegalovirus exposure and HLA in healthy donors. PCR involved 60 Vbeta and 13 Jbeta primers. Some clones are missing from TCRdb's copy, which holds only in-frame ones; the method was immunoSEQ multiplex PCR. This table has nearly 100,000 clones, roughly four fifths appearing once. Sequenced sample: PBMCs. These receptors all come from a woman in her sixties or seventies in good health and CMV-seropositive.

The genes are TRBV10-1 and TRBJ2-5; TRBD1 might be the D (5 bases). This CDR3 has 13 amino acids. V gave up 2 bases and J gave up 5 bases, with 9 bases separating them. CDR1 is WNHNN, CDR2 SYGVQD, per germline (reference sequence). CDR3 residues: CASSEAGLETQYF. In DNA form, the CDR3 reads TGCGCCAGCAGTGAGGCAGGGCTGGAGACCCAGTACTTC.

The J gene is TRBJ2-1, the V gene TRBV29-1; 15 bases line up with TRBD2. The germline CDR1 and CDR2 sequences are SQVTM and ANQGSEA. With V trimmed by 3 bases and J by 8 bases, 5 bases remained unmatched. The CDR3 runs 15 residues. This CDR3 reads CSVETRTSGRDEQFF. The CDR3 DNA reads TGCAGCGTTGAGACCAGGACTAGCGGGAGGGATGAGCAGTTCTTC.

V is TRBV27 and J is TRBJ2-7; 7 nucleotides line up with TRBD1. The CDR3 totals 13 residues. Germline loops: CDR1 MNHEY, CDR2 SMNVEV (reference sequence). The junction had 3 bases not matched to a gene; V was cut back by 6 bases and J by 1 base. The DNA of the CDR3 is TGTGCCAGCAGGGTACAGGGGTCCTACGAGCAGTACTTC. It codes for CASRVQGSYEQYF.

The rearrangement joins TRBV14 to TRBJ2-5, with 16 bases aligning to TRBD2. CDR3 size: 21 residues. CDR1 SGHDN and CDR2 FVKESK come from the germline V gene. V was clipped by 2 bases and J by 2 bases; unmatched bases: 14. The CDR3 protein is CASSQSGTSGRARLGQETQYF. Written as DNA, the CDR3 is TGTGCCAGCAGCCAATCCGGGACTAGCGGGAGGGCCCGATTGGGACAAGAGACCCAGTACTTC.

V is TRBV7-9 and J is TRBJ2-5; a weak D match, TRBD2 (5 bases). The J call is doubtful: the DNA matches TRBJ2-7 better. This CDR3 contains 14 residues. The V gene's germline CDR1 is SEHNR and CDR2 FQNEAQ (reference sequence). The CDR3 DNA sequence: TGTGCCAGCAGCCTGTGGACTGACTCCTACGAGCAGTACTTC. This gives the protein CASSLWTDSYEQYF.

For this clone: At one end the junction does not follow the germline gene, possibly because of a read error. The V gene is TRBV7-9, the J gene TRBJ1-1; TRBD1 agrees at 7 bases. The CDR3 loop spans 15 amino acids. CDR1 is SEHNR, CDR2 FQNEAQ, per germline (reference sequence). The CDR3 reads CSSSEQGPLNTEAFF. CDR3 nucleotide sequence: TGTTCCAGCAGCGAACAGGGGCCTCTGAACACTGAAGCTTTCTTT. Using reference TRBV7-9 and TRBJ1-1 for the parts outside the CDR3, the full variable domain is DTGVSQNPRHKITKRGQNVTFRCDPISEHNRLYWYRQTLGQGPEFLTYFQNEAQLEKSRLLSDRFSAERPKGSFSTLEIQRTEQGDSAMYLCSSSEQGPLNTEAFFGQGTRLTVV.

The J gene is TRBJ1-4, the V gene TRBV6-1, with D perhaps TRBD1 (5 bases). CDR1 and CDR2 from the germline V gene are MNHNS and SASEGT. CDR3 length: 14 residues. Trimming pared 7 bases from V and 8 bases from J, leaving 17 bases between. The CDR3 DNA is TGTGCCAGCACCACCGGAGGGGTTGGAGAAAAACTGTTTTTT. As protein: CASTTGGVGEKLFF.

This clone was picked up one time. The gene calls are TRBV25-1 and TRBJ2-3; D is possibly TRBD2 (6 bases). Trimming took off 7 bases at V and 8 bases at J, with 16 bases between the two ends. The CDR3 runs 13 residues. Germline CDR1 and CDR2: MGHDK and SYGVNS. Here the CDR3 reads CASNPADGSTQYF. DNA of the CDR3: TGTGCCAGCAATCCGGCAGACGGGAGTACGCAGTATTTT.

The sample holds a few counts of this clone. The J gene is TRBJ2-1, the V gene TRBV10-3, with TRBD2 as a possible D gene (5 bases). The CDR3 loop spans 14 amino acids. CDR1 is ENHRY, CDR2 SYGVKD, per germline. Deletions cut 2 bases from V and 4 bases from J, with 9 bases between. CDR3 protein: CAISEGLFYNEQFF. CDR3 in DNA: TGTGCCATCAGTGAGGGACTGTTTTACAATGAGCAGTTCTTC.

The chain joins TRBV30 to TRBJ2-7; 7 bases fit TRBD1. Germline V gives CDR1 GTSNPN, CDR2 SVGIG (reference sequence). The CDR3 consists of 13 residues. V shed 4 bases and J 2 bases; nucleotides not matched to a gene: 5. DNA of the CDR3: TGTGCCTGGACACAGGGGCCTCCCTACGAGCAGTACTTC. Amino acids: CAWTQGPPYEQYF.

The chain recombines TRBV6-6 with TRBJ1-5, with D unresolved. Trimming cost V 0 bases and J 4 bases, with 10 bases left between them. This CDR3 has 15 residues. Looked up from germline, CDR1 is MNHNY and CDR2 is SVGAGI (reference sequence). CDR3 in DNA: TGTGCCAGCAGTTACTCGTCCGGGGAAAATCAGCCCCAGCATTTT. It specifies CASSYSSGENQPQHF.

This chain connects TRBV5-1 to TRBJ2-1; D gene unclear. This CDR3 contains 14 residues. V was trimmed by 5 bases and J by 1 base, leaving 10 bases between them. Germline loops: CDR1 SGHRS, CDR2 YFSETQ. The CDR3 bases are TGCGCCAGCAGGAGTAATACGTCCTACAATGAGCAGTTCTTC. This translates into CASRSNTSYNEQFF.

This clone was recorded once. V gene TRBV27 combines with J gene TRBJ2-7; TRBD2 matches 12 bases. Germline trimming cut 3 bases from V and 5 bases from J; bases unmatched to any gene: 11. The CDR3 contains 17 residues. Germline lookup yields CDR1 MNHEY and CDR2 SMNVEV (reference sequence). Written as DNA, the CDR3 is TGTGCCAGCAGTTTTGCACTTTCGGCTAGCGGGAGGGACGAGCAGTACTTC. Translated: CASSFALSASGRDEQYF.

In its sample, this clone was seen once. The V and J genes are TRBV2 and TRBJ1-2; tentative D call: TRBD1 (5 bases). From germline, CDR1 is SNHLY and CDR2 FYNNEI. The CDR3 extends over 13 amino acids. The germline V and J ends were trimmed by 5 bases and 7 bases, with 14 bases remaining between them. CDR3 in DNA: TGTGCCAGCAGTCTCCAGGGTCGTGGTGGCTACACCTTC. Encoded protein: CASSLQGRGGYTF.

J is TRBJ2-5 and V is TRBV5-1, with no clear D. Germline V lookup: CDR1 SGHRS, CDR2 YFSETQ. The CDR3 consists of 14 residues. Trimming took off 0 bases at V and 1 base at J, with 7 bases between the two ends. The CDR3 here is CASSLGAIQETQYF. CDR3 DNA sequence: TGCGCCAGCAGCTTGGGAGCGATCCAAGAGACCCAGTACTTC.

V and J are TRBV6-5 and TRBJ2-7, with D perhaps matching TRBD2 (5 bases). V lost 7 bases and J lost 7, with 14 bases in between. The CDR3 contains 12 residues. Germline CDR1 is MNHEY and CDR2 is SVGAGI. CDR3 loop: CASTYGGGEQYF. DNA for the CDR3: TGTGCCAGCACCTACGGAGGTGGGGAGCAGTACTTC.

J is TRBJ2-5 and V is TRBV18; possibly TRBD1 for D (6 bases). From germline, CDR1 is KGHSH and CDR2 LQKENI. The CDR3 has 14 amino acids. V shed 6 bases and J shed 4 bases, with 15 bases lying between them. The CDR3 protein is CASSNPGQRETQYF. CDR3 DNA sequence: TGTGCCAGCTCGAATCCCGGACAGAGAGAGACCCAGTACTTC.

The chain recombines TRBV4-1 with TRBJ2-3; tentative D call: TRBD1 (6 bases). CDR3 length equals 17 residues. Looked up from germline, CDR1 is MGHRA and CDR2 is YSYEKL. Trimming stripped 2 bases from V and 0 bases from J, with 15 bases between. The CDR3 region has the DNA TGCGCCAGCAGCCAAAGGGACATGGGGTTTAGCACAGATACGCAGTATTTT. Its protein product is CASSQRDMGFSTDTQYF.

This chain joins TRBV7-6 and TRBJ2-5; 7 nucleotides match TRBD1. Trimming removed 5 bases from V and 7 bases from J; junction bases left unmatched: 10. Germline V gives CDR1 SGHVS, CDR2 FNYEAQ. The CDR3 extends over 14 amino acids. The CDR3 region is CASSPRDREMTQYF. The CDR3 nucleotides are TGTGCCAGCAGCCCCCGGGACAGAGAGATGACCCAGTACTTC.

The rearrangement joins TRBV5-1 to TRBJ2-3; TRBD1 matches at 10 bases. The length of the CDR3 is 15 residues. J was trimmed by 4 bases and V by 4 bases; bases with no gene match: 6. Germline V gene data show CDR1 as SGHRS and CDR2 as YFSETQ. CDR3 DNA: TGCGCCAGCAGCACAGCGGGACAGGGGTCAGATACGCAGTATTTT. Translated, it gives CASSTAGQGSDTQYF.

This chain joins TRBV5-8 and TRBJ2-1, with unresolved D. Trimming took off 2 bases at V and 5 bases at J, with 14 bases between the two ends. The CDR3 runs 15 residues. Germline CDR1 SGHTS, CDR2 YDEGEE. CDR3 region: CASSLYSLYNNEQFF. In DNA form, the CDR3 reads TGTGCCAGCAGCTTATACAGCCTGTACAACAATGAGCAGTTCTTC. Full variable domain (rest looked up from reference TRBV5-8 and TRBJ2-1): EAGVTQSPTHLIKTRGQQATLRCSPISGHTSVYWYQQALGLGLQFLLWYDEGEERNRGNFPPRFSGRQFPNYSSELNVNALELEDSALYLCASSLYSLYNNEQFFGPGTRLTVL.

The chain joins TRBV29-1 to TRBJ1-5; D perhaps matches TRBD1 (5 bases). V shed 4 bases and J shed 4 bases, with 8 bases lying between them. This CDR3 region has 12 residues. Per the germline V gene, CDR1 is SQVTM and CDR2 is ANQGSEA. The CDR3 bases are TGCAGCGTTGGACAGCAAAATCAGCCCCAGCATTTT. Its translation is CSVGQQNQPQHF.

This sequence joins TRBV29-1 and TRBJ2-5; 10 bases fit TRBD1. Judging by the DNA end, TRBJ2-7 fits better; the J call may be wrong. The CDR3 length is 13 residues. Germline V gene data show CDR1 as SQVTM and CDR2 as ANQGSEA. CDR3 DNA sequence: TGCAGCGTGAAGTCCGGGACAGGGGCCGAGCAGTACTTC. It is translated as CSVKSGTGAEQYF.

This sequence joins TRBV7-2 and TRBJ2-3, with D unresolved. The V gene's germline CDR1 is SGHTA and CDR2 FQGNSA. This CDR3 has 13 amino acids. V lost 4 bases and J lost 0, with 5 bases in between. The CDR3 loop reads CASSSTSTDTQYF. The CDR3 DNA is TGTGCCAGCAGCTCGACAAGCACAGATACGCAGTATTTT. Filled out from reference TRBV7-2 and TRBJ2-3, the complete variable domain reads GAGVSQSPSNKVTEKGKDVELRCDPISGHTALYWYRQSLGQGLEFLIYFQGNSAPDKSGLPSDRFSAERTGGSVSTLTIQRTQQEDSAVYLCASSSTSTDTQYFGPGTRLTVL.

CDR3 loop: CASSYSKSNTEAFF. The CDR3, as DNA: TGTGCCAGCAGTTACTCGAAGAGCAACACTGAAGCTTTCTTT. The chain recombines TRBV6-5 with TRBJ1-1; no clear D gene. The V end was cut by 0 bases, the J end by 2 bases, with 7 bases between. CDR3 length equals 14 residues. Germline V gives CDR1 MNHEY, CDR2 SVGAGI.

The J gene is TRBJ1-3, the V gene TRBV29-1; D not resolved. The CDR3 is 14 amino acids. V was clipped by 3 bases and J by 0 bases, with 9 bases between them. Germline assignment: CDR1 SQVTM and CDR2 ANQGSEA. CDR3 nucleotide sequence: TGCAGCGTTGACCCGAGTGGCTCTGGAAACACCATATATTTT. Its translation: CSVDPSGSGNTIYF.

Turning to this clone: One end of the junction varies from germline; a read error may be responsible. The chain has TRBV6-1 and TRBJ2-5; D uncertain. The CDR3 is made up of 14 amino acids. The germline V gene encodes CDR1 MNHNS and CDR2 SASEGT. The CDR3 nucleotides are TGTGCCAGCAGGGAAGGGCAGCTGAGGGAGACCCAGTACTTC. Amino acids: CASREGQLRETQYF.